This T cell receptor (beta chain) was recovered during a study of shared clonotypes between healthy human individuals. Study-wide points: Naive subsets usually exceeded memory subsets in estimated richness. An expected dependence of interdonor clonotype sharing on sequencing depth was noted. In this cohort, only blood was sampled, and tissue repertoires likely differ.

V dropped 8 bases and J dropped 6; count of bases not matched to a gene: 11. CDR3 length: 14 amino acids. In germline, CDR1 is LNHDA, CDR2 SQIVND (reference sequence). Assay: immunoSEQ multiplex PCR; the TCRdb copy retains only in-frame clones and omits some. The repertoire holds about 690,000 clones, with about nine tenths as singletons. This clone was recorded a few times. The antigen remains unidentified. The clonotype was recovered from a man aged 18-30 years in good health. Some clones in this sample may be carry-over from other donors' samples. The chain couples TRBV19 to TRBJ1-1, with 8 bases fitting TRBD1. Sequencing used memory CD8+ T cells from PBMCs. The subset denotes: CD45RO+ cells pooled with CCR7-negative TemRA cells. The chain's CDR3 is CASGRGRPRPEAFF. CDR3 sequence (DNA): TGTGCCAGTGGCAGGGGGCGGCCTCGCCCTGAAGCTTTCTTT. The entire variable domain, with the rest obtained from reference TRBV19 and TRBJ1-1, is as follows: DGGITQSPKYLFRKEGQNVTLSCEQNLNHDAMYWYRQDPGQGLRLIYYSQIVNDFQKGDIAEGYSVSREKKESFPLTVTSAQKNPTAFYLCASGRGRPRPEAFFGQGTRLTVV.